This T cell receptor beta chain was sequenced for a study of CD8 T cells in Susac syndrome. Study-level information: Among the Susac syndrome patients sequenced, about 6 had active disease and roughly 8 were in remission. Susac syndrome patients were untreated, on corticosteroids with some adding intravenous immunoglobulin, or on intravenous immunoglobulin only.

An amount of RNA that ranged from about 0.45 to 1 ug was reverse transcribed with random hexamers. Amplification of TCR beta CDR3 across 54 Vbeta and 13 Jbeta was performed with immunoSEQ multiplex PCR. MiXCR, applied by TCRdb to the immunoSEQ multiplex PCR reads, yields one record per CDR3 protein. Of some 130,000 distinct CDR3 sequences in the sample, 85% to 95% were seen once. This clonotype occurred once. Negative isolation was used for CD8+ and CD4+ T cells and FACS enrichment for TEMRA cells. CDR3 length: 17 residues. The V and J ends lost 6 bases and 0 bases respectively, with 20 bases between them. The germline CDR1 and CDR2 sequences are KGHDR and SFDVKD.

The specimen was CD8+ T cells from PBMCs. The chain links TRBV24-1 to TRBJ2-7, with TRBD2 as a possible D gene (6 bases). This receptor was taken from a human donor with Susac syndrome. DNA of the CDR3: TGTGCCACCAGTCCCGGGAACCTTGGGCGGGACTCCTACGAGCAGTACTTC. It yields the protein CATSPGNLGRDSYEQYF.